This T cell receptor beta chain derives from a study of regulatory T cells in long-lasting Graves disease. This clonotype has at least ten counts. Unmatched junction bases numbered 9, after V lost 0 bases and J lost 6 bases. The germline V gene has CDR1 DFQATT and CDR2 SNEGSKA (reference sequence). CDR3 size: 16 residues. Time point given: persistent/refractory GD, antithyroid drugs over 5 years with positive TRAb. Preparation of the TCR library used RNA extracted from PBMCs. Through Arm-PCR of CDR3 regions and iRepertoire HTBI primers, TCR beta libraries were built. Per the authors' pipeline: The study identified about 60 TRBV and around 15 TRBJ segments across samples. From the multiplex PCR reads, TCRdb called clonotypes with MiXCR, one entry per CDR3 protein. What appears here as the V and J calls and clone size reflects TCRdb's work, not the paper's. The table lists a few hundred thousand distinct CDR3 sequences, around 20% of them singletons, with about a quarter in the top ten.

The rearrangement uses TRBV20-1 and TRBJ2-7; 12 nucleotides line up with TRBD2. This TCR was recovered from a female donor with Graves disease. Here the sequenced sample was peripheral blood mononuclear cells (PBMCs), taken when the disease was refractory, from a patient treated with antithyroid drugs. DNA for the CDR3: TGCAGTGCTAGAGATGAGTCTAGCGGGAGGGCCGCCGAGCAGTACTTC. This encodes CSARDESSGRAAEQYF.